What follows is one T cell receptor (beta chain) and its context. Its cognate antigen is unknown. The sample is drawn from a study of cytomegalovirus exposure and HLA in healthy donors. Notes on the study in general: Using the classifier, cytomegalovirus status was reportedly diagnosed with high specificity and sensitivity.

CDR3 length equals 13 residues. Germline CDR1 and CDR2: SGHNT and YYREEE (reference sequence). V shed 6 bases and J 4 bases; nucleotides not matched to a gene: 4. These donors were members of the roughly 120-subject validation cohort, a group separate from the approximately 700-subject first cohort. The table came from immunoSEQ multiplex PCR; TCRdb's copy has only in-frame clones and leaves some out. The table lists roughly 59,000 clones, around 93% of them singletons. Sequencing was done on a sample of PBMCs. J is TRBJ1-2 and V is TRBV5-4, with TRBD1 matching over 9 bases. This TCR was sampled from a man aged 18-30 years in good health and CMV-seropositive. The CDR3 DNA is TGTGCCAGCACCACGGGACAGGGCTATGGCTACACCTTC. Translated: CASTTGQGYGYTF. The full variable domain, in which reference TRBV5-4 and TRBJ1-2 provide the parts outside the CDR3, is ETGVTQSPTHLIKTRGQQVTLRCSSQSGHNTVSWYQQALGQGPQFIFQYYREEENGRGNFPPRFSGLQFPNYSSELNVNALELDDSALYLCASTTGQGYGYTFGSGTRLTVV.